This T cell receptor (beta chain) was retrieved from a study of blood T cell repertoires in COVID-19. Study overall: Whether acute or convalescent, the COVID-19 samples came from the United States, Italy and Spain. Sample material is recorded as cDNA or gDNA derived from T cells, B-cell-depleted T cells, or PBMCs.

Participant-given clinical history determined each cohort assignment. Trimming stripped 1 base from V and 0 bases from J, with 10 bases between. Per the germline V gene, CDR1 is SGHRS and CDR2 is YFSETQ. The CDR3 is 15 amino acids. The authors' processing: Nucleated cell counts were estimated from reference gene primer amplification. Profiling relied on immunoSEQ multiplex PCR, and the TCRdb table lists in-frame clones only, not all of them. The V and J calls and clone size are taken from that table; D and trimming were inferred from the DNA. The table shows about 220,000 clones, with 75% to 90% occurring only once.

V gene TRBV5-1 combines with J gene TRBJ1-1; D is possibly TRBD1 (6 bases). This TCR was recovered from a woman between 18 and 30 years old in a cohort exposed to, infected with or recovered from COVID-19 (not recorded which). Sequencing was done on a sample of PBMCs or T cells enriched from blood (not recorded which). The CDR3 nucleotides read TGCGCCAGCAGCTTGAATGGACAGATGAACACTGAAGCTTTCTTT. Amino acids: CASSLNGQMNTEAFF.